This T cell receptor beta chain was identified in a study of T cell responses to AZD1222 COVID-19 vaccine. Germline V gene lookup returns CDR1 SGDLS and CDR2 YYNGEE. The CDR3 contains 14 residues. V gave up 4 bases and J gave up 0 bases, with 11 bases separating them. Turning to this clone: The antigen remains undetermined.

Study-wide results and caveats: Just a handful of people given AZD1222 tested seropositive at baseline.

This table comes from immunoSEQ multiplex PCR, and its TCRdb copy is limited to in-frame clones, with some not included. The sample lists 120,000 or so clones, about nine tenths occurring once. The sequence was obtained from an adult in good health. The sequencing used peripheral blood, collected on day 0 of AZD1222 vaccination. V is TRBV9 and J is TRBJ2-7; unclear D gene. The CDR3 region is CASSPSHRSYEQYF. The CDR3 bases are TGTGCCAGCAGCCCCTCCCACCGCTCCTACGAGCAGTACTTC.